This T cell receptor beta chain was captured by sequencing in a study of blood T cell repertoires in COVID-19. About the research overall: The study drew acute and convalescent COVID-19 samples from the United States, Italy and Spain. T cells, B-cell-depleted T cells, or PBMCs provided the cDNA or gDNA that served as material.

Germline loops: CDR1 SGHDT, CDR2 YYEEEE. This CDR3 comprises 15 residues. V dropped 5 bases and J dropped 3 bases, with 16 bases sitting between them. In the original processing: How many nucleated cells were present was estimated from reference gene primer amplification. The method was immunoSEQ multiplex PCR; TCRdb's version includes in-frame clones alone and lacks a portion of them. The V and J calls and clone size were taken over from that table, and D and trimming were inferred from the DNA. Of around 21,000 clones listed, about 90% were seen once; the top ten hold about 5.7%. The material sequenced was peripheral blood. The chain has TRBV5-6 and TRBJ2-3; D might be TRBD1 (6 bases). The sequence was collected from a woman aged 80 or over with active COVID-19. The CDR3 reads CASSYNRAQTDTQYF. In nucleotides, the CDR3 is TGTGCCAGCAGTTATAACAGGGCCCAGACAGATACGCAGTATTTT.